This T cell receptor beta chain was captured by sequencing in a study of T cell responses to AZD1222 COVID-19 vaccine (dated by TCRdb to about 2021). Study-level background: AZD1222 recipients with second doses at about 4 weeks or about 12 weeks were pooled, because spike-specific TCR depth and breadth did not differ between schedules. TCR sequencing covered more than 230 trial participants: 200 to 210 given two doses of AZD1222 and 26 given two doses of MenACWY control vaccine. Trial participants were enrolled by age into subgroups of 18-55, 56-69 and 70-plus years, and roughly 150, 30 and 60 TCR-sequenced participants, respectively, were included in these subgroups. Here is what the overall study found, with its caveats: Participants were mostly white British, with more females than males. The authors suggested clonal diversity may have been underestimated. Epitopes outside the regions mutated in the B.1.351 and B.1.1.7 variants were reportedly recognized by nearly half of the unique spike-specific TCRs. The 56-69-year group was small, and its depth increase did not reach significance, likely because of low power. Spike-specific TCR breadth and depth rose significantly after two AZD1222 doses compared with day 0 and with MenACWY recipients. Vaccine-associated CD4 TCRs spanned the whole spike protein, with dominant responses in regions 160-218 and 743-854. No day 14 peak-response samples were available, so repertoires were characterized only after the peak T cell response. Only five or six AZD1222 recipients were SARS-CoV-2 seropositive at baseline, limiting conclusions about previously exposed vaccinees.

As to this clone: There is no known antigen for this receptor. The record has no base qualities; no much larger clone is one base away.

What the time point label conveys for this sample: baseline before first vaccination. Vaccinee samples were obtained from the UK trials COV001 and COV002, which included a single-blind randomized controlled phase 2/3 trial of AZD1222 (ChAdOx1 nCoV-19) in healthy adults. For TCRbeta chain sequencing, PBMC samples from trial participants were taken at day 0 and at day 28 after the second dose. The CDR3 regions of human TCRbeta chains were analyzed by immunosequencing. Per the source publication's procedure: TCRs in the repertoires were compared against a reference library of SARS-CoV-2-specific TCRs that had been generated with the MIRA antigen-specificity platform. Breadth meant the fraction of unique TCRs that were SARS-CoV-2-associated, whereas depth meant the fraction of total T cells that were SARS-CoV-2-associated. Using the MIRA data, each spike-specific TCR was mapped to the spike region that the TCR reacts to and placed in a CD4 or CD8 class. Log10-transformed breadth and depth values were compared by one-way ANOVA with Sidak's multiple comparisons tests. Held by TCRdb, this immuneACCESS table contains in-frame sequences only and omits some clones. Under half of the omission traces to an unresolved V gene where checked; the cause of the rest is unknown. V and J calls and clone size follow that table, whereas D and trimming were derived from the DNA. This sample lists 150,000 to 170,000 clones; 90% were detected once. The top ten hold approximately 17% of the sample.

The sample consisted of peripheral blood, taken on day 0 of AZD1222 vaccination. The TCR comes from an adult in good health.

The DNA reads as follows: TGTGCCTGGACCATCAACAGGGGGGGAAGCAATCAGCCCCAGCATTTT. Translated, it reads CAWTINRGGSNQPQHF. This sequence uses TRBV30 and TRBJ1-5; 8 of the junction bases match TRBD1. The CDR3 holds 16 amino acids from the cysteine to the phenylalanine. Only the CDR3 DNA stays, 48 bases, in frame from base 1. Sequences GTSNPN (CDR1) and SVGIG (CDR2) are obtained from the germline V gene (reference sequence). Trimming removed 4 bases from V and 1 base from J; the gene matches leave 9 bases unexplained.